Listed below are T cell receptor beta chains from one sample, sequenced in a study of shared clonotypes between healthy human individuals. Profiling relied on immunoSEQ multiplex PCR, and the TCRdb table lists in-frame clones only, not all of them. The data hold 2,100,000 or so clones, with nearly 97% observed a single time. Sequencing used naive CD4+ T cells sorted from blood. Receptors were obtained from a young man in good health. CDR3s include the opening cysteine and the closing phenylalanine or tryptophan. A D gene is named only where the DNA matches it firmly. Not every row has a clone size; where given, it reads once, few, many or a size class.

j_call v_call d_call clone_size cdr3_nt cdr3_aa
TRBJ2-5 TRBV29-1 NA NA TGCAGCTTGGCTAGGCTGACCCAAGAGACCCAGTACTTC CSLARLTQETQYF
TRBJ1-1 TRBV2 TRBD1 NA TGTGCCAGCAGTGGACAGGGGGCCAACACTGAAGCTTTCTTT CASSGQGANTEAFF
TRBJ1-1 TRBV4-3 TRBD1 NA TGCGCCAGCAGCCAAGGTGGGACAGGGGACACTGAAGCTTTCTTT CASSQGGTGDTEAFF
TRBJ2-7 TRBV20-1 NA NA TGCAGTGCCGACGGGGGCTACGAGCAGTACTTC CSADGGYEQYF
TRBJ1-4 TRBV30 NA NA TGTGCCTGGAGTAAGAAGGGGAGTAATGAAAAACTGTTTTTT CAWSKKGSNEKLFF
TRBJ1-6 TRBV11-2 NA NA TGTGCCAGCAGCTCGGGGCTGATCAAGTCCTCCCTCCACTTT CASSSGLIKSSLHF
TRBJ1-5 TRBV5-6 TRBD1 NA TGTGCCAGCAGCCGACAGGGAGGGGGCAATCAGCCCCAGCATTTT CASSRQGGGNQPQHF
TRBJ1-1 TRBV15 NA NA TGTGCCACCAGCAGACCAACCGGGAACACTGAAGCTTTCTTT CATSRPTGNTEAFF
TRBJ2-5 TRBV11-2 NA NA TGTGCCAGCAGCTTAAGCCAGGGCCCCCAAGAGACCCAGTACTTC CASSLSQGPQETQYF
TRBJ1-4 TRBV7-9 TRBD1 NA TGTGCCAGCAGCCGGGGACAGGGGGCTTTTAATGAAAAACTGTTTTTT CASSRGQGAFNEKLFF
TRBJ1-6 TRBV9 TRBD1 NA TGTGCCAGCAGCGTAGCGGACAGGGGATCACCCCTCCACTTT CASSVADRGSPLHF
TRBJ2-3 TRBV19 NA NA TGTGCCAGTAGTTCCCTTCGAAGCACAGATACGCAGTATTTT CASSSLRSTDTQYF
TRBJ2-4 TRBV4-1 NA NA TGCGCCAGCAGCCAAATGGATAGGCCAACGCGGGCTGTATACATTCAGTACTTC CASSQMDRPTRAVYIQYF
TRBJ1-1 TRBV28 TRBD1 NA TGTGCCAGCTCAGGGGGGCTGGAAGCTTTCTTT CASSGGLEAFF
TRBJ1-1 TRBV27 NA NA TGTGCCAGCAGTTTGGGAAGGGGTATTAAGGCTGAAGCTTTCTTT CASSLGRGIKAEAFF
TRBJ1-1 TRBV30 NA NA TGTGCCTGGGAAGGGTCCAGGGGATCGAGAGCTTTCTTT CAWEGSRGSRAFF
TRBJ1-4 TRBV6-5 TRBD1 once TGTGCCAGCGGACCGGGACAGTCTAGTGAAAAACTGTTTTTT CASGPGQSSEKLFF
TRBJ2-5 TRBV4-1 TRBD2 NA TGCGCCAGCAGCCAAGAAGGGATAGCGGGGGAAGAGACCCAGTACTTC CASSQEGIAGEETQYF
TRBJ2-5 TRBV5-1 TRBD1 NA TGCGCCAGCAGCCAAGACAGGGCTGGAAAGACCCAGTACTTC CASSQDRAGKTQYF
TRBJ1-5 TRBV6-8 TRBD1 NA TGTGCCAGCAGTTACCACGTCCCGGGACAGGGATCGGGTGGACATAGCAATCAGCCCCAGCATTTT CASSYHVPGQGSGGHSNQPQHF